The rows below give T cell receptor beta chains drawn from one sample of a study of post-analysis software for immune sequencing data. TCRdb passed the PCR reads through MiXCR, listing each CDR3 protein once. In the table there are about 770,000 distinct CDR3 sequences, about half of which are singletons. The sequenced material came from blood. All receptors derive from a girl aged 5-17 years with multiple sclerosis. Both conserved end residues are part of each CDR3. The order of the fields is CDR3 protein, CDR3 DNA, clone size, J gene, V gene, D gene. D genes are given only for firm matches. Clone size, where shown, is once, few, many, or a class for clones that have expanded.

CDR3: CASSHGTISYNEQFF
DNA: TGTGCCAGCAGCCACGGGACTATTAGTTACAATGAGCAGTTCTTC
size: few
J: TRBJ2-1
V: TRBV12-3/TRBV12-4
D: TRBD2

CDR3: CASSLELSSGAHTGELFF
DNA: TGTGCCAGCAGCTTAGAACTAAGTAGCGGAGCCCACACCGGGGAGCTGTTTTTT
size: -
J: TRBJ2-2
V: TRBV7-9
D: -

CDR3: CASSLDVWRGDPDTQYF
DNA: TGTGCCAGCAGCTTAGATGTTTGGCGGGGGGATCCAGATACGCAGTATTTT
size: few
J: TRBJ2-3
V: TRBV11-2
D: TRBD2

CDR3: CASSEDDSGANVLTF
DNA: TGTGCCAGCAGTGAAGACGACTCTGGGGCCAACGTCCTGACTTTC
size: few
J: TRBJ2-6
V: TRBV2
D: -

CDR3: CASRGGPGSTDTQYF
DNA: TGTGCCAGCAGAGGCGGACCGGGGAGCACAGATACGCAGTATTTT
size: few
J: TRBJ2-3
V: TRBV27
D: -

CDR3: CASSLRAGGPRNEQYF
DNA: TGTGCCAGCAGTTTAAGAGCGGGAGGGCCCAGAAACGAGCAGTACTTC
size: -
J: TRBJ2-7
V: TRBV27
D: TRBD2

CDR3: CASSVGAERPYEQYF
DNA: TGTGCCAGCAGCGTTGGGGCTGAGCGGCCCTACGAGCAGTACTTC
size: -
J: TRBJ2-7
V: TRBV9
D: -

CDR3: CASKQGGQNNQPQHF
DNA: TGTGCCAGCAAACAGGGCGGACAGAACAATCAGCCCCAGCATTTT
size: -
J: TRBJ1-5
V: TRBV6-1
D: -

CDR3: CAWSSNQASTYNEQFF
DNA: TGTGCCTGGAGTTCAAACCAGGCTAGCACCTACAATGAGCAGTTCTTC
size: -
J: TRBJ2-1
V: TRBV30
D: -

CDR3: CASRSNRGNQPQHF
DNA: TGTGCCAGCAGGTCGAACAGGGGAAATCAGCCCCAGCATTTT
size: -
J: TRBJ1-5
V: TRBV2
D: TRBD1

CDR3: CASSQPGHQNTEAFF
DNA: TGTGCCAGCAGCCAACCGGGACACCAAAACACTGAAGCTTTCTTT
size: few
J: TRBJ1-1
V: TRBV3-1
D: -

CDR3: CASSQVRQYQETQYF
DNA: TGTGCCAGCAGCCAAGTTCGACAGTACCAAGAGACCCAGTACTTC
size: -
J: TRBJ2-5
V: TRBV3-1
D: -

CDR3: CASSEGAGTSGKIYEQYF
DNA: TGTGCCAGCAGTGAAGGTGCCGGGACTAGCGGTAAGATCTACGAGCAGTACTTC
size: -
J: TRBJ2-7
V: TRBV6-1
D: TRBD2

CDR3: CASSHRTGVSQETQYF
DNA: TGTGCCAGCAGCCACAGAACAGGGGTATCGCAAGAGACCCAGTACTTC
size: -
J: TRBJ2-5
V: TRBV14
D: TRBD1

CDR3: CASSLEGLEQYF
DNA: TGTGCCAGCAGCTTAGAAGGTCTCGAGCAGTACTTC
size: few
J: TRBJ2-7
V: TRBV7-6
D: -

CDR3: CASSPPGQVYGYTF
DNA: TGTGCCAGCAGCCCCCCCGGACAGGTCTATGGCTACACCTTC
size: -
J: TRBJ1-2
V: TRBV7-2
D: TRBD1

CDR3: CSATKEPTGSYGYTF
DNA: TGCAGTGCTACCAAAGAACCGACAGGGAGCTATGGCTACACCTTC
size: -
J: TRBJ1-2
V: TRBV20-1
D: TRBD1

CDR3: CSARGGTAAYEQYF
DNA: TGCAGTGCTAGAGGGGGGACTGCCGCCTACGAGCAGTACTTC
size: -
J: TRBJ2-7
V: TRBV20-1
D: -

CDR3: CASSYSAALVEQYF
DNA: TGTGCCAGCAGTTACTCTGCGGCCCTAGTGGAGCAGTACTTC
size: -
J: TRBJ2-5
V: TRBV6-5
D: -

CDR3: CASNYPSGTSTDTQYF
DNA: TGTGCCAGCAACTACCCCAGCGGAACCAGCACAGATACGCAGTATTTT
size: -
J: TRBJ2-3
V: TRBV7-3
D: -

CDR3: CASKKPSAHDSYNSPLHF
DNA: TGTGCCAGCAAGAAACCATCAGCTCATGACTCCTATAATTCACCCCTCCACTTT
size: few
J: TRBJ1-6
V: TRBV2
D: -

CDR3: CASSFVVPGTSGMGTYNEQFF
DNA: TGTGCCAGCAGTTTCGTCGTCCCCGGGACTAGCGGGATGGGGACCTACAATGAGCAGTTCTTC
size: -
J: TRBJ2-1
V: TRBV12-3/TRBV12-4
D: TRBD2

CDR3: CASSQNTRGEQFF
DNA: TGTGCCAGCAGCCAGAACACTAGAGGTGAGCAGTTCTTC
size: -
J: TRBJ2-1
V: TRBV3-1
D: -

CDR3: CSASPRRDNGYTF
DNA: TGCAGTGCTAGTCCCCGCAGGGACAATGGCTACACCTTC
size: -
J: TRBJ1-2
V: TRBV20-1
D: -

CDR3: CGVEGDSYEQYF
DNA: TGCGGCGTTGAAGGGGACAGCTACGAGCAGTACTTC
size: once
J: TRBJ2-7
V: TRBV29-1
D: TRBD1

CDR3: CASSPSGGPNSYEQYF
DNA: TGTGCCAGCAGCCCTAGCGGTGGGCCAAACTCCTACGAGCAGTACTTC
size: -
J: TRBJ2-7
V: TRBV7-9
D: TRBD2

CDR3: CASSPDAGWKETQYF
DNA: TGTGCCAGCAGCCCAGATGCAGGGTGGAAAGAGACCCAGTACTTC
size: -
J: TRBJ2-5
V: TRBV7-6
D: -

CDR3: CSARTSEGILYEQYF
DNA: TGCAGTGCTAGAACCTCGGAAGGGATCCTTTACGAGCAGTACTTC
size: -
J: TRBJ2-7
V: TRBV20-1
D: -

CDR3: CAIGTSLSGANVLTF
DNA: TGTGCCATCGGGACCAGCCTCTCTGGGGCCAACGTCCTGACTTTC
size: -
J: TRBJ2-6
V: TRBV10-3
D: -

CDR3: CASSQAVNSPYEQYF
DNA: TGCGCCAGCAGCCAAGCGGTTAACAGTCCCTACGAGCAGTACTTC
size: -
J: TRBJ2-7
V: TRBV4-1
D: -

CDR3: CASSLDAANYPNNEQFF
DNA: TGTGCCAGCAGCTTAGATGCTGCGAACTACCCCAACAATGAGCAGTTCTTC
size: -
J: TRBJ2-1
V: TRBV11-3
D: -

CDR3: CASSIGPYNEQFF
DNA: TGTGCCAGTAGTATCGGTCCCTACAATGAGCAGTTCTTC
size: -
J: TRBJ2-1
V: TRBV19
D: -